This TCR beta chain was recorded in a study of T cells after yellow fever vaccination. Study details: Low-cell-number fractions underwent preparation using SMART-Seq v4 Ultra Low Input.

Study findings and constraints: Most clones from primary vaccination were detected again post-booster (96% CD4, about 88% CD8). Peaking faster, on day 5 versus 15, the secondary response was nonetheless weaker.

TCR cDNA was made by 5'RACE template switching, adding a universal primer site and UMIs. Each CDR3 protein is one row after TCRdb ran MiXCR on the 5' RACE reads. The sample yields under 250,000 distinct CDR3 sequences, 3.2% seen once. This CDR3 contains 12 residues. The table lists this clonotype with many counts. What it binds is not known. Germline is not matched at one junction end, which may reflect a read error. The sequenced sample was CD4+ T cells sorted from PBMCs, obtained 10 days after the yellow fever booster vaccination. This TCR was recovered from a man between 18 and 29 years old who received the YFV17D yellow fever vaccine. The V call is TRBV12-3 or TRBV12-4, the J call TRBJ1-2; D perhaps matches TRBD1 (5 bases). The DNA for the CDR3 is TGCGCCAGCAGCTTGCAGGGCTATGGCTACACCTTC. It is translated as CASSLQGYGYTF.